The 6 T cell receptor beta chains below come from one sample, sequenced in a study of cytomegalovirus exposure and HLA in healthy donors. PCR was performed using 60 Vbeta and 13 Jbeta primers. Profiling relied on immunoSEQ multiplex PCR, and the TCRdb table lists in-frame clones only, not all of them. The sample has about 160,000 clones; roughly 77% are singletons. Sequencing input: PBMCs. Receptor source: a man under 40 in good health and CMV-seropositive.

V and J are TRBV5-6 and TRBJ2-1; D remains ambiguous. The V and J ends lost 0 bases and 0 bases respectively, with 10 bases between them. Germline CDR1 reads SGHDT; CDR2 reads YYEEEE. The CDR3 has 16 residues. CDR3 nucleotides: TGTGCCAGCAGCTTGGGAGGCGCAAGCTCCTACAATGAGCAGTTCTTC. Amino acids: CASSLGGASSYNEQFF. Supplemented by reference TRBV5-6 and TRBJ2-1, the full variable domain reads DAGVTQSPTHLIKTRGQQVTLRCSPKSGHDTVSWYQQALGQGPQFIFQYYEEEERQRGNFPDRFSGHQFPNYSSELNVNALLLGDSALYLCASSLGGASSYNEQFFGPGTRLTVL.

J is TRBJ1-1 and V is TRBV18; D is possibly TRBD1 (5 bases). The CDR3 spans 13 residues. The germline V gene encodes CDR1 KGHSH and CDR2 LQKENI. Trimming left V 6 bases short and J 7 bases short, with 15 bases between. In DNA form, the CDR3 reads TGTGCCAGCTCGGGAACAGGAGTTCATGAAGCTTTCTTT. The encoded protein is CASSGTGVHEAFF.

This clone appeared a few times. The chain has TRBV5-6 and TRBJ1-6, with 7 bases fitting TRBD1. Germline V gene lookup returns CDR1 SGHDT and CDR2 YYEEEE. This CDR3 has 14 amino acids. V dropped 2 bases and J dropped 9; count of bases not matched to a gene: 5. CDR3: CASSLGRGISPLHF. The CDR3 DNA follows: TGTGCCAGCAGCTTAGGCAGGGGGATTTCACCCCTCCACTTT.

V usage is TRBV9 and J usage is TRBJ2-2, with D unresolved. V was trimmed by 0 bases and J by 7 bases, leaving 10 bases between them. The CDR3 covers 14 residues. CDR1 and CDR2 (germline): SGDLS, YYNGEE. CDR3: CASSVGGEVGELFF. The CDR3 nucleotides read TGTGCCAGCAGCGTAGGAGGTGAGGTCGGGGAGCTGTTTTTT.

The chain has TRBV9 and TRBJ2-2; 9 positions match TRBD2. V shed 3 bases and J 5 bases; nucleotides not matched to a gene: 8. Germline V gives CDR1 SGDLS, CDR2 YYNGEE. The CDR3 extends over 16 amino acids. CDR3: CASSAAGGPGTGELFF. The DNA of the CDR3 is TGTGCCAGCAGCGCTGCGGGGGGGCCTGGGACCGGGGAGCTGTTTTTT.

The CDR3 here is CAISESHIPNTEAFF. For the CDR3, the DNA is TGTGCCATCAGTGAGTCGCACATTCCGAACACTGAAGCTTTCTTT. The chain joins TRBV10-3 to TRBJ1-1; no reliable D call. Germline-derived CDR1 and CDR2 are ENHRY and SYGVKD. This CDR3 region has 15 residues. The V end lost 0 bases, the J end lost 1 base, and 9 bases lay between the germline ends.